The source of this TCR beta chain is a study of tumor T cells in aggressive B-cell lymphoma. Of note for this clone: At one end, the junction sequence differs from germline, possibly due to a read error.

Germline V CDR1 and CDR2: KGHSH, LQKENI. The CDR3 has 18 residues. Libraries were prepared by immunoSEQ multiplex PCR; TCRdb keeps only in-frame clonotypes and omits some of them. The repertoire has 10,000 or so clones, about nine tenths of them found once; the top ten carry roughly 3%. Material: tumor tissue. This sequence was found in an adult with diffuse large B cell lymphoma. This chain joins TRBV18 and TRBJ1-3, with no clear D. In nucleotides, the CDR3 is TGTGCCGGCTCACCCATTGACCACGACGGGAGCTCTGGAAACACCATATATTTT. This encodes CAGSPIDHDGSSGNTIYF.